The clone carrying this TCR beta chain came up a few times. The CDR3 is 17 residues long. V shed 4 bases, J shed 1 base, and the junction held 6 bases outside the gene matches. Germline lookup yields CDR1 LGHDT and CDR2 YNNKEL (reference sequence). Researchers prepared the TCRbeta library using unique molecular identifiers, the study reports. One entry per CDR3 protein results from TCRdb running MiXCR on the PCR reads. The top ten clones hold about 2.6% of a sample with some 240,000 distinct CDR3 sequences, approximately 12% of them seen once. The data originate from a study of T-cell reconstitution after alpha-beta-depleted transplantation in children.

The rearrangement uses TRBV3-1 and TRBJ2-4, with 11 bases fitting TRBD2. The TCR originated in a human donor who donated a stem cell graft to a child with acute lymphoblastic leukemia. Specimen: PBMCs from the stem cell graft donor, collected from the stem cell graft. The CDR3 here is CASSPTSGRSAKNIQYF. CDR3 DNA: TGTGCCAGCAGCCCAACTAGCGGGAGATCGGCCAAAAACATTCAGTACTTC. The variable domain in full, completed from reference TRBV3-1 and TRBJ2-4, reads DTAVSQTPKYLVTQMGNDKSIKCEQNLGHDTMYWYKQDSKKFLKIMFSYNNKELIINETVPNRFSPKSPDKAHLNLHINSLELGDSAVYFCASSPTSGRSAKNIQYFGAGTRLSVL.